The 9 T cell receptor beta chains reported below all come from one sample, sequenced in a study of STAT5B mutations in CD4+ large granular lymphocyte leukemia. Clones were read by immunoSEQ multiplex PCR, and TCRdb kept only the in-frame ones, dropping some. The sample carries around 24,000 clones, 72% recorded once. Specimen: CD4+ T cells from blood buffy coats. These receptors were collected from a human donor in good health.

The chain is built from TRBV9 and TRBJ2-2; D is ambiguous. In germline, CDR1 is SGDLS, CDR2 YYNGEE. Trimming removed 1 base from V and 0 bases from J, with 7 bases in between. The CDR3 has 15 amino acids. CDR3 nucleotide sequence: TGTGCCAGCAGCGTATCCGTAGCGAACACCGGGGAGCTGTTTTTT. Residues: CASSVSVANTGELFF.

The chain links TRBV28 to TRBJ1-6; D is perhaps TRBD1 (5 bases). CDR1 and CDR2 (germline): MDHEN, SYDVKM. The CDR3 has 15 amino acids. The ends were cut back, 3 bases at V and 9 bases at J, with 15 bases in the middle. The CDR3, as DNA: TGTGCCAGCAGTTTCGGTCGGCAGGGACGTTCACCCCTCCACTTT. It specifies CASSFGRQGRSPLHF.

The chain combines TRBV5-6 with TRBJ2-3, with 11 nucleotides matching TRBD2. The V gene's germline CDR1 is SGHDT and CDR2 YYEEEE. CDR3 length: 17 amino acids. J lost 4 bases, V lost 4 bases, and 11 bases had no gene match. The CDR3 nucleotides read TGTGCCAGCAGCCTCACCTGGACTAGCGGGCGGGCAGATACGCAGTATTTT. Protein sequence: CASSLTWTSGRADTQYF. Full variable domain (rest looked up from reference TRBV5-6 and TRBJ2-3): DAGVTQSPTHLIKTRGQQVTLRCSPKSGHDTVSWYQQALGQGPQFIFQYYEEEERQRGNFPDRFSGHQFPNYSSELNVNALLLGDSALYLCASSLTWTSGRADTQYFGPGTRLTVL.

This clone was counted once. This chain links TRBV4-2 with TRBJ1-4; D is perhaps TRBD1 (5 bases). Germline lookup yields CDR1 LGHNA and CDR2 YNFKEQ. The CDR3 is 18 residues long. The V end lost 0 bases, the J end lost 0 bases, and 14 bases lay between the germline ends. Written as DNA, the CDR3 is TGTGCCAGCAGCCAAGACCCTCCGGGCAGGGCAACTAATGAAAAACTGTTTTTT. It is translated as CASSQDPPGRATNEKLFF.

The chain has TRBV5-6 and TRBJ1-2; D is uncertain. The germline V and J ends were trimmed by 2 bases and 7 bases, with 6 bases remaining between them. The CDR3 length is 11 residues. CDR1 is SGHDT, CDR2 YYEEEE, per germline. The CDR3 bases are TGTGCCAGCAGCTTAATGGCTGGCTACACCTTC. Amino acid sequence: CASSLMAGYTF. Combining the CDR3 with reference TRBV5-6 and TRBJ1-2 gives the whole variable domain DAGVTQSPTHLIKTRGQQVTLRCSPKSGHDTVSWYQQALGQGPQFIFQYYEEEERQRGNFPDRFSGHQFPNYSSELNVNALLLGDSALYLCASSLMAGYTFGSGTRLTVV.

This chain links TRBV18 with TRBJ2-7; D is unclear. The CDR3 runs 12 residues. Germline CDR1 KGHSH, CDR2 LQKENI. V was cut by 3 bases and J by 3 bases, with 6 bases left in between. CDR3 loop: CASSPNVYEQYF. In DNA form, the CDR3 reads TGTGCCAGCTCACCTAATGTCTACGAGCAGTACTTC.

The gene calls are TRBV6-1 and TRBJ2-7, with D maybe TRBD1 (6 bases). V dropped 1 base and J dropped 0 bases, with 7 bases sitting between them. The CDR3 spans 14 residues. CDR1 is MNHNS, CDR2 SASEGT, per germline. DNA of the CDR3: TGTGCCAGCAGTGAAGACAGGGACTCCTACGAGCAGTACTTC. As protein: CASSEDRDSYEQYF.

The V gene is TRBV27, the J gene TRBJ2-3, with D perhaps TRBD2 (6 bases). The CDR3 runs 14 residues. The ends were cut back, 3 bases at V and 11 bases at J, with 18 bases in the middle. Germline V gene data show CDR1 as MNHEY and CDR2 as SMNVEV (reference sequence). The CDR3 region has the DNA TGTGCCAGCAGTTTGACTCCCCTCCTGGGAGGGCAGTATTTT. Amino acid sequence: CASSLTPLLGGQYF.

This CDR3 reads CASSSKRDTYEQYF. DNA for the CDR3: TGTGCCAGCAGCTCCAAGAGGGACACCTACGAGCAGTACTTC. This chain connects TRBV11-1 to TRBJ2-7; tentative D call: TRBD1 (6 bases). This CDR3 has 14 residues. V gave up 4 bases and J gave up 2 bases, with 12 bases separating them. Germline V gives CDR1 SGHAT, CDR2 FQDESV (reference sequence).